Following are 29 T cell receptor beta chains from one sample sequenced in a study of T cells in Graves' hyperthyroidism and ophthalmopathy (dated by TCRdb to between 2018 and 2021). Library preparation employed multiplex PCR. The sequencer listed for this sample is Illumina HiSeq 2000. The TCR beta CDR3 regions were amplified from the RNA transcripts. The TCR CDR3 was subjected to a first round of RT-PCR using the HTBI primer set and the Qiagen OneStep RT-PCR kit. The public reads were reprocessed in TCRdb via fastp at Q25 and MiXCR, keeping in-frame beta chains. Each CDR3 protein gets just one entry, which takes the most common genes and DNA from the rows behind it. In this sample the table shows 480,000 or so distinct CDR3 sequences, 46% of which occur a single time. Of the sample, about 45% falls within the top ten clones. Sequencing input: peripheral blood or thyroid tissue (not recorded which). The receptors here all came from an adult woman with Graves' disease, either hyperthyroidism or ophthalmopathy (not recorded which).

This clonotype was observed many times. This chain uses TRBV19 with TRBJ1-5; no definite D call. The CDR3 is made up of 13 amino acids. V shed 4 bases and J shed 5 bases, with 9 bases lying between them. Germline V gives CDR1 LNHDA, CDR2 SQIVND (reference sequence). The CDR3 nucleotides read TGTGCCAGTAGTAACGCATGGGATCAGCCCCAGCATTTT. This gives the protein CASSNAWDQPQHF.

This clonotype was picked up a small number of times. The chain combines TRBV29-1 with TRBJ1-2; D may be TRBD1 (5 bases). This CDR3 is 15 amino acids long. The V gene's germline CDR1 is SQVTM and CDR2 ANQGSEA. V shed 7 bases and J shed 0 bases, with 18 bases lying between them. CDR3 residues: CSDRGTGGANYGYTF. Here the CDR3 DNA reads TGCAGCGACCGAGGCACGGGGGGTGCTAACTATGGCTACACCTTC.

V is TRBV7-6 and J is TRBJ2-7; 15 nucleotides agree with TRBD2. The ends lost 5 bases at V and 0 bases at J; junction bases unmatched: 5. The CDR3 spans 17 residues. Germline assignment: CDR1 SGHVS and CDR2 FNYEAQ. The CDR3 here is CASSQGLAGGPSYEQYF. CDR3 bases: TGTGCCAGCAGCCAGGGACTAGCGGGAGGTCCCTCCTACGAGCAGTACTTC.

This clonotype was recorded many times. J is TRBJ1-4 and V is TRBV12-3 or TRBV12-4; D might be TRBD1 (6 bases). This CDR3 is built from 15 residues. Trimming took 5 bases from V and 4 from J, leaving 14 bases between them. The CDR3 nucleotides read TGTGCCAGCAGTCCCAATGGGGGCGGTAATGAAAAACTGTTTTTT. Its translation: CASSPNGGGNEKLFF.

V and J are TRBV14 and TRBJ1-2, with a tentative D call TRBD1 (6 bases). Looked up from germline, CDR1 is SGHDN and CDR2 is FVKESK. Trimming shortened V by 5 bases and J by 3 bases, and 16 bases separated the two germline ends. The CDR3 consists of 15 residues. The CDR3 reads CASSFAGGPDYGYTF. In DNA, the CDR3 is TGTGCCAGCAGCTTCGCGGGGGGCCCGGACTATGGCTACACCTTC.

This clonotype was recorded a few times. The chain recombines TRBV10-3 with TRBJ1-2, with unresolved D. V dropped 4 bases and J dropped 8 bases, with 23 bases sitting between them. The CDR3 totals 16 residues. CDR1 ENHRY and CDR2 SYGVKD come from the germline V gene. The DNA of the CDR3 is TGTGCCATCAGTGCGGCAGACGATCGACTCTATGTAGGCTACACCTTC. It yields the protein CAISAADDRLYVGYTF.

Many counts were recorded for this clonotype. The V gene is TRBV7-2, the J gene TRBJ2-7; 11 bases align to TRBD2. Trimming cost V 5 bases and J 4 bases; bases outside gene matches: 7. This CDR3 has 15 amino acids. The germline CDR1 and CDR2 sequences are SGHTA and FQGNSA. The CDR3 here is CASSPRASGRYEQYF. The DNA for the CDR3 is TGTGCCAGCAGCCCAAGGGCTAGCGGGAGGTACGAGCAGTACTTC.

This clonotype was counted between two and nine times. This chain joins TRBV29-1 and TRBJ1-5, with 7 bases identical to TRBD1. Germline CDR1 reads SQVTM; CDR2 reads ANQGSEA. The CDR3 runs to 12 residues. The V and J ends lost 4 bases and 7 bases, in that order; junction bases with no gene match: 4. CDR3 sequence (DNA): TGCAGCGTTGGTACAGGGGAACAGCCCCAGCATTTT. Encoded protein: CSVGTGEQPQHF. Together with reference TRBV29-1 and TRBJ1-5, the CDR3 gives the full variable domain: SAVISQKPSRDICQRGTSLTIQCQVDSQVTMMFWYRQQPGQSLTLIATANQGSEATYESGFVIDKFPISRPNLTFSTLTVSNMSPEDSSIYLCSVGTGEQPQHFGDGTRLSIL.

There are many counts of this clonotype. The J gene is TRBJ1-6, the V gene TRBV7-2, with D possibly TRBD1 on 5 matching bases. The CDR3 loop spans 15 amino acids. Germline V gene lookup returns CDR1 SGHTA and CDR2 FQGNSA. Trimming took 6 bases from V and 9 from J, leaving 18 bases between them. In nucleotides, the CDR3 is TGTGCCAGCAGGCTGACCGGGACGGCCCGTTCACCCCTCCACTTT. Translation gives CASRLTGTARSPLHF.

The V call is TRBV2, the J call TRBJ1-2; tentatively, D is TRBD1 (5 bases). The germline gives CDR1 SNHLY, CDR2 FYNNEI. The V end was cut by 6 bases, the J end by 7 bases, with 12 bases between. This CDR3 comprises 12 residues. CDR3 amino acids: CASRPDSAGYTF. CDR3 in DNA: TGTGCCAGCAGGCCAGACAGTGCTGGCTACACCTTC.

The genes are TRBV3-1 and TRBJ1-1; D remains unclear. Trimming stripped 7 bases from V and 4 bases from J, with 13 bases between. CDR1 LGHDT and CDR2 YNNKEL come from the germline V gene (reference sequence). This CDR3 has 13 residues. This CDR3 is CASTRLGVTEAFF. Written as DNA, the CDR3 is TGTGCCAGCACCCGTCTGGGAGTCACTGAAGCTTTCTTT.

There are a few counts of this clonotype. One end of the junction varies from germline; a read error may be responsible. This chain uses TRBV15 with TRBJ2-5, with D maybe TRBD2 (6 bases). The CDR3 contains 16 residues. Germline assignment: CDR1 LNHNV and CDR2 YYDKDF (reference sequence). Here the CDR3 reads CATGRDLSGSQETQYF. The CDR3 region has the DNA TGTGCCACCGGCAGAGATCTGAGCGGGTCCCAAGAGACCCAGTACTTC.

This clonotype was detected only a few times. A junction end diverges from the germline sequence, so it may reflect a read error. V and J are TRBV10-3 and TRBJ2-7; no clear D gene. CDR1 is ENHRY, CDR2 SYGVKD, per germline. The CDR3 is 12 residues long. CDR3 region: CASSGVSGEQYF. DNA of the CDR3: TGTGCCAGCAGTGGCGTAAGTGGCGAGCAGTACTTC.

The V gene is TRBV7-2, the J gene TRBJ1-4; D is unclear. Per germline, CDR1 SGHTA and CDR2 FQGNSA. The CDR3 length is 15 residues. V was trimmed by 3 bases and J by 0 bases, leaving 8 bases between them. This CDR3 is CASSFDGTTNEKLFF. The DNA for the CDR3 is TGTGCCAGCAGCTTCGACGGTACAACTAATGAAAAACTGTTTTTT.

The table lists this clonotype with a few counts. Given a much more abundant clone one base away, this may be a read error. The chain employs TRBV24-1 and TRBJ2-7; TRBD2 might be the D (5 bases). The germline V and J ends were trimmed by 7 bases and 2 bases, with 20 bases remaining between them. There are 16 residues in the CDR3. Germline V gene lookup returns CDR1 KGHDR and CDR2 SFDVKD. CDR3 loop: CATSVWGEGKTYEQYF. In DNA, the CDR3 is TGTGCCACCAGCGTTTGGGGAGAGGGCAAGACCTACGAGCAGTACTTC.

The chain recombines TRBV5-1 with TRBJ2-5; 12 positions match TRBD2. Per the germline V gene, CDR1 is SGHRS and CDR2 is YFSETQ. The CDR3 sequence is 15 residues long. The ends lost 1 base at V and 3 bases at J; junction bases unmatched: 1. The CDR3 loop reads CASSLLAGGKETQYF. The CDR3 bases are TGCGCCAGCAGCTTGCTAGCGGGGGGGAAAGAGACCCAGTACTTC.

V usage is TRBV19 and J usage is TRBJ2-7; 9 positions agree with TRBD1. This CDR3 is 14 amino acids long. CDR1 is LNHDA and CDR2 is SQIVND in the germline V gene (reference sequence). V was pared by 5 bases and J by 6 bases, with 8 bases of the junction left unmatched. CDR3 bases: TGTGCCAGTAGTCTCCGGGACAGGGAAGGCGAGCAGTACTTC. This codes for CASSLRDREGEQYF.

This clonotype has just a few counts. The chain links TRBV20-1 to TRBJ2-3, with TRBD2 matching 12 bases. With 3 bases clipped from V and 7 bases from J, the junction kept 5 bases outside the gene matches. The germline CDR1 and CDR2 sequences are DFQATT and SNEGSKA (reference sequence). CDR3 length: 14 amino acids. The CDR3 bases are TGCAGTGCTAGGGAACTAGCGGGAGGATATACGCAGTATTTT. It is translated as CSARELAGGYTQYF.

This chain connects TRBV20-1 to TRBJ1-3; D gene ambiguous. Germline V gene data show CDR1 as DFQATT and CDR2 as SNEGSKA (reference sequence). The CDR3 is 12 amino acids. The ends were cut back, 3 bases at V and 7 bases at J, with 10 bases in the middle. The DNA for the CDR3 is TGCAGTGCTAGTATAAGTTCCAACACCATATATTTT. It specifies CSASISSNTIYF.

The chain recombines TRBV14 with TRBJ2-6, with D perhaps matching TRBD2 (5 bases). Deletions cut 1 base from V and 4 bases from J, with 11 bases between. Germline loops: CDR1 SGHDN, CDR2 FVKESK. This CDR3 is 16 amino acids long. The CDR3 region is CASSQGAPGGANVLTF. CDR3 DNA: TGTGCCAGCAGCCAAGGAGCTCCGGGGGGGGCCAACGTCCTGACTTTC.

This clonotype has ten or more counts. This rearrangement joins TRBV20-1 to TRBJ2-7, with TRBD2 as a possible D gene (6 bases). The length of the CDR3 is 15 residues. Per germline, CDR1 DFQATT and CDR2 SNEGSKA (reference sequence). V was trimmed by 0 bases and J by 0 bases, leaving 12 bases between them. CDR3 sequence (DNA): TGCAGTGCTAGAGATGCGGCGGGAATCTCCTACGAGCAGTACTTC. Translated, it gives CSARDAAGISYEQYF.

As concerns this clonotype: The junction differs from germline at one of its ends, possibly a read error. V is TRBV7-9 and J is TRBJ2-3, with D unresolved. Germline CDR1 and CDR2: SEHNR and FQNEAQ (reference sequence). This CDR3 is 15 amino acids long. CDR3 amino acids: CASSLQVSGTDTQYF. DNA for the CDR3: TGCGCCAGCAGCCTTCAGGTCTCCGGCACAGATACGCAGTATTTT.

This clonotype turned up a few times. This chain uses TRBV29-1 with TRBJ1-1; TRBD1 might be the D (5 bases). Germline lookup yields CDR1 SQVTM and CDR2 ANQGSEA. Trimming removed 6 bases from V and 0 bases from J, with 11 bases in between. The CDR3 runs 13 residues. Here the CDR3 DNA reads TGCAGCGTGGGACTGGTAGTGAACACTGAAGCTTTCTTT. Translated, it gives CSVGLVVNTEAFF.

The chain is built from TRBV20-1 and TRBJ1-6, with D maybe TRBD1 (5 bases). Germline loops: CDR1 DFQATT, CDR2 SNEGSKA (reference sequence). The CDR3 is made up of 17 amino acids. Between the trimmed V and J ends, which lost 0 bases and 9 bases, there was a span of 21 bases. This CDR3 is CSARERGQGKIFSPLHF. CDR3 bases: TGCAGTGCTAGAGAACGGGGCCAGGGCAAAATATTTTCACCCCTCCACTTT.

The rearrangement joins TRBV7-2 to TRBJ1-5, with a weak D call TRBD1 (5 bases). This CDR3 is 14 amino acids long. The V gene's germline CDR1 is SGHTA and CDR2 FQGNSA. Trimming stripped 5 bases from V and 9 bases from J, with 17 bases between. The CDR3 loop reads CASSRMAGPSPQHF. In DNA, the CDR3 is TGTGCCAGCAGCCGTATGGCGGGACCCTCGCCCCAGCATTTT.

This clonotype was counted many times. CDR3 sequence reads: CASSWDSRTSPLHF. The DNA of the CDR3 is TGTGCCAGCAGTTGGGACAGTAGGACTTCACCCCTCCACTTT. The rearrangement links TRBV27 to TRBJ1-6, with 7 bases that match TRBD1. Trimming took 4 bases from V and 9 from J; bases not matched to a gene: 6. CDR1 is MNHEY, CDR2 SMNVEV, per germline (reference sequence). The CDR3 contains 14 residues.

Ten or more counts support this clonotype. The J gene is TRBJ1-2, the V gene TRBV24-1, with D possibly matching TRBD1 (5 bases). CDR3 length equals 12 residues. Germline V gene sequence: CDR1 KGHDR, CDR2 SFDVKD. V lost 0 bases to trimming and J lost 8 bases, with 6 bases between them. CDR3 amino acids: CATSDLWDGYTF. For the CDR3, the DNA is TGTGCCACCAGTGATTTGTGGGACGGCTACACCTTC.

Written as DNA, the CDR3 is TGCGCCAGCAGCCTGACCGGGACAGGGGTCGCCCTGACTTTC. It encodes CASSLTGTGVALTF. This sequence joins TRBV5-1 and TRBJ2-6, with 10 bases matching TRBD1. This CDR3 is 14 amino acids long. V gave up 4 bases and J gave up 15 bases; unmatched junction bases: 10. Germline loops: CDR1 SGHRS, CDR2 YFSETQ.

This clonotype was detected a few times. The genes are TRBV29-1 and TRBJ2-7; 7 bases fit TRBD1. Germline CDR1 and CDR2: SQVTM and ANQGSEA. V gave up 0 bases and J gave up 4 bases; unmatched junction bases: 6. This CDR3 is 14 amino acids long. The CDR3 DNA sequence: TGCAGCGTTGAAGAGGATCGCAGGGGGTACGAGCAGTACTTC. Encoded protein: CSVEEDRRGYEQYF.